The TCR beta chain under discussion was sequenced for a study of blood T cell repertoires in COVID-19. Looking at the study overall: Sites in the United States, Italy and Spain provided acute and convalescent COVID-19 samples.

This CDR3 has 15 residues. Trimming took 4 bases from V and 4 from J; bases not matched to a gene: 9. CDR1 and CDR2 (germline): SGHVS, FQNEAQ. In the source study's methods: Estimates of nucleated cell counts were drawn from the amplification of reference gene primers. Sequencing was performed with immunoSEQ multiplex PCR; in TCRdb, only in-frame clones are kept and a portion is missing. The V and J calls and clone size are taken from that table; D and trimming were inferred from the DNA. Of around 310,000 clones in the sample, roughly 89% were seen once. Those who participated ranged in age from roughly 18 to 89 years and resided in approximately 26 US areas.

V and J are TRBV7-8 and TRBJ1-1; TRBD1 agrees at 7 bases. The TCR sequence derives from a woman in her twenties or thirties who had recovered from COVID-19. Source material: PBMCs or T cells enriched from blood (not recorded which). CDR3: CASSSNRQGLTEAFF. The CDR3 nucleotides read TGTGCCAGCAGCTCCAACCGACAGGGACTCACTGAAGCTTTCTTT.